This T cell receptor (beta chain) was observed in a study of blood T cell repertoires in COVID-19. Germline V gene lookup returns CDR1 SGHRS and CDR2 YFSETQ. After removal of 0 bases from V and 9 bases from J, the junction contained 18 bases not matched to a gene. The CDR3 runs 18 residues. Only in-frame clones appear in the TCRdb table, and some are missing; sequencing was by immunoSEQ multiplex PCR. The sample has more than 150,000 clones, more than 80% seen once; the top ten hold approximately 12%. Input material: peripheral blood. The receptor was derived from a woman at least 80 years old with COVID-19, enrolled during active disease. The V and J genes are TRBV5-1 and TRBJ2-1, with 7 bases fitting TRBD2. The CDR3, as DNA: TGCGCCAGCAGCTTGGGGCCGCGACTAGCTCTTGCTGGGTTTGAGCAGTTCTTC. Translated: CASSLGPRLALAGFEQFF.